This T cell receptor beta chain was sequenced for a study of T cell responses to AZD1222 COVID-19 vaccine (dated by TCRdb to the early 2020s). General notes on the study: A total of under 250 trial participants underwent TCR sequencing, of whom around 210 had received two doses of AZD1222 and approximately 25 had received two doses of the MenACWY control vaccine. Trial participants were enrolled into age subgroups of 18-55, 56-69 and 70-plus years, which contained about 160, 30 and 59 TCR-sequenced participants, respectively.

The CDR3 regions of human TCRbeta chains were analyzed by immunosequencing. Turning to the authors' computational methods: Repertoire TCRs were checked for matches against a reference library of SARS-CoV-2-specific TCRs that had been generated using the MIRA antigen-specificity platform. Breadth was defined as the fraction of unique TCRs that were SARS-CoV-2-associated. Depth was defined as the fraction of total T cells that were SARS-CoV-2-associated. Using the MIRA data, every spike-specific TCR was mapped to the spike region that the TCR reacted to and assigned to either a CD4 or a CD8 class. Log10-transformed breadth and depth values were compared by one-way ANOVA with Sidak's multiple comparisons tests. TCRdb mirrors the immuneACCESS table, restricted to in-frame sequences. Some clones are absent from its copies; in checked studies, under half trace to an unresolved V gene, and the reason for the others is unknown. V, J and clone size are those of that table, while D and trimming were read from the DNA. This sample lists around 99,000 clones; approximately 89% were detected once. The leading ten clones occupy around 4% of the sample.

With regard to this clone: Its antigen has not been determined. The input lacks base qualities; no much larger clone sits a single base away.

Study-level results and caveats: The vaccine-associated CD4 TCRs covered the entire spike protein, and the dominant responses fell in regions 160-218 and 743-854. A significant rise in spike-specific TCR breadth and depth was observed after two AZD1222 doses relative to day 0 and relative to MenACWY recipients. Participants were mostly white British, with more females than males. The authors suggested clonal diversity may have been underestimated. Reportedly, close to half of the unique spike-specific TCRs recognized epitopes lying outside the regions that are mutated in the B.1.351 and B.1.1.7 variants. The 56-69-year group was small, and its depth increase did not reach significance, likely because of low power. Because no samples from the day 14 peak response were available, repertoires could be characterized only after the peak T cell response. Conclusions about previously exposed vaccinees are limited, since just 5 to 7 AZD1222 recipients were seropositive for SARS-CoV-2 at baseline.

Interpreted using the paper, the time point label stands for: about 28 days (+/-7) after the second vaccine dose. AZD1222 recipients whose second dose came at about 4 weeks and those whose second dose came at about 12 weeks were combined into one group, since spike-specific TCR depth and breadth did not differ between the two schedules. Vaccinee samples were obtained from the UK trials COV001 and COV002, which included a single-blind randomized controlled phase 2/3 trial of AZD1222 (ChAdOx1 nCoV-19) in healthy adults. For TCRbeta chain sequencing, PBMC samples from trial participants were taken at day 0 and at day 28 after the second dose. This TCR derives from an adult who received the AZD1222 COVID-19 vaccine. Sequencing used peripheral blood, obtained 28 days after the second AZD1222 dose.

The sequenced DNA: TGTGCCAGCAGCCCAATAGTGGACGACCAGCCCCAGCATTTT. This encodes CASSPIVDDQPQHF. The chain joins TRBV7-9 to TRBJ1-5; the D gene is unclear. CDR1 and CDR2 are drawn from the germline V gene (reference sequence): SEHNR, FQNEAQ. V is reduced by 5 bases and J by 7 bases, leaving a spacing of 15 bases between them. Counted from cysteine to phenylalanine, this CDR3 has 14 amino acids. Kept here is only the CDR3 DNA, which spans 42 bases and is read in frame from base 1. Reference TRBV7-9 and TRBJ1-5 proteins supply the regions before and after the CDR3; the full variable domain is: DTGVSQNPRHKITKRGQNVTFRCDPISEHNRLYWYRQTLGQGPEFLTYFQNEAQLEKSRLLSDRFSAERPKGSFSTLEIQRTEQGDSAMYLCASSPIVDDQPQHFGDGTRLSIL.